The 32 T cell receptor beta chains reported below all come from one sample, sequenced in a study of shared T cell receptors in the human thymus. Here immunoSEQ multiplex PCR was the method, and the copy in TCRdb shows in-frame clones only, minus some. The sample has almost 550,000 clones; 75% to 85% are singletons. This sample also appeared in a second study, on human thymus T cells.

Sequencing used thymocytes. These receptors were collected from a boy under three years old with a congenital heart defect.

CDR3 residues: CASSLGVRGSNQPQHF. In DNA form, the CDR3 reads TGTGCCAGCAGCTTGGGTGTCAGGGGTAGCAATCAGCCCCAGCATTTT. The rearrangement links TRBV5-6 to TRBJ1-5; tentatively, D is TRBD1 (6 bases). Germline V gives CDR1 SGHDT, CDR2 YYEEEE. There are 16 residues in the CDR3. The ends were cut back, 0 bases at V and 0 bases at J, with 10 bases in the middle. Together with reference TRBV5-6 and TRBJ1-5, the CDR3 gives the full variable domain: DAGVTQSPTHLIKTRGQQVTLRCSPKSGHDTVSWYQQALGQGPQFIFQYYEEEERQRGNFPDRFSGHQFPNYSSELNVNALLLGDSALYLCASSLGVRGSNQPQHFGDGTRLSIL.

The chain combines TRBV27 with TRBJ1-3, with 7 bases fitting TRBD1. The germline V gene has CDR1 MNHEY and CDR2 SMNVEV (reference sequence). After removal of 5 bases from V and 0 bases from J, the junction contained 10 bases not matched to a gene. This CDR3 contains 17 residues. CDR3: CASSPSTGRHSGNTIYF. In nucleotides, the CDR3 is TGTGCCAGCAGTCCGTCGACAGGGAGACACTCTGGAAACACCATATATTTT.

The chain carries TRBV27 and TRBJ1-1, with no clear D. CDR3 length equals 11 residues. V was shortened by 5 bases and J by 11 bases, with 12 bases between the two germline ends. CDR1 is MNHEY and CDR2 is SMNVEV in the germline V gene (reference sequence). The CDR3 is CASSGREWAFF. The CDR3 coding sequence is TGTGCCAGCAGTGGGAGGGAATGGGCTTTCTTT.

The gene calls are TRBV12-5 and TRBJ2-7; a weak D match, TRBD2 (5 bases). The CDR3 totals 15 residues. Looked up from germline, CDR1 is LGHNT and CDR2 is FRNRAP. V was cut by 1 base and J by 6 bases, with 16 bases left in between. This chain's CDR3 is CASGLERRGRAEQYF. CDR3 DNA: TGTGCTAGTGGTTTGGAGAGAAGAGGGAGAGCCGAGCAGTACTTC.

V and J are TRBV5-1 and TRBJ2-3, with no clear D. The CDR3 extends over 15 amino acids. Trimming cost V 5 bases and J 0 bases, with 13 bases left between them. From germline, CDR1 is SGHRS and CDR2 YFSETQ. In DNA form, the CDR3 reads TGCGCCAGCAGGACCAACAGTTTTAGCACAGATACGCAGTATTTT. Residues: CASRTNSFSTDTQYF.

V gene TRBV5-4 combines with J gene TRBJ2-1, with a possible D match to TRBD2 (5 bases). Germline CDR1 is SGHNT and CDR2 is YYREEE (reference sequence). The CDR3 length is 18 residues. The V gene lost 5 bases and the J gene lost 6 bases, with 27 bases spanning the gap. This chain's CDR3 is CASSYLSGEIQTSNEQFF. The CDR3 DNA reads TGTGCCAGCAGTTATTTGTCTGGGGAGATACAAACGTCCAATGAGCAGTTCTTC.

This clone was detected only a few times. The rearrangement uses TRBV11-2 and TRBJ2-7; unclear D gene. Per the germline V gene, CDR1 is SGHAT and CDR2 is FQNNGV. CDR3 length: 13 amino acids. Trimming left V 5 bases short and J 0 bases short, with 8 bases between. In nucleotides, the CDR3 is TGTGCCAGCAGCCGCGACTTCTCCTACGAGCAGTACTTC. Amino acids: CASSRDFSYEQYF. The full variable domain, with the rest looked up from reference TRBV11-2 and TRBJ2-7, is EAGVAQSPRYKIIEKRQSVAFWCNPISGHATLYWYQQILGQGPKLLIQFQNNGVVDDSQLPKDRFSAERLKGVDSTLKIQPAKLEDSAVYLCASSRDFSYEQYFGPGTRLTVT.

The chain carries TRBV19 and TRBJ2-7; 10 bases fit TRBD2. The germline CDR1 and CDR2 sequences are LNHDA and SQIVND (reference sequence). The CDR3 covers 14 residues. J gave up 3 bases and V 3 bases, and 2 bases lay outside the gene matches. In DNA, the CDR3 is TGTGCCAGTAGTATTAAGCGGGAGGGCTACGAGCAGTACTTC. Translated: CASSIKREGYEQYF.

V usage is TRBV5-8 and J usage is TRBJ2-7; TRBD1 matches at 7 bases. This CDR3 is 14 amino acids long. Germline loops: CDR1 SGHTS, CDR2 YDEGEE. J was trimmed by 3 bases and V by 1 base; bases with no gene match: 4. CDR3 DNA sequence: TGTGCCAGCAGCTTGAGGAGACAGGGCTACGAGCAGTACTTC. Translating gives CASSLRRQGYEQYF.

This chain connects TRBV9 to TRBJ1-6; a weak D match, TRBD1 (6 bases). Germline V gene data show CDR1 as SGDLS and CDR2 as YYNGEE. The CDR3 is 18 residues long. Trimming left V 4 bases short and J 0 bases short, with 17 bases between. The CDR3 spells CASSPGTPESSYNSPLHF. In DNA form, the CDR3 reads TGTGCCAGCAGCCCCGGGACACCTGAGAGCTCCTATAATTCACCCCTCCACTTT.

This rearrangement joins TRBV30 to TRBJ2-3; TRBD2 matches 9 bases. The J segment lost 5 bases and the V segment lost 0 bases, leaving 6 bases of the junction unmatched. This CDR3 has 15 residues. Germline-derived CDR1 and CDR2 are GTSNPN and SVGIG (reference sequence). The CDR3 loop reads CAWSVLAGLKDTQYF. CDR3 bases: TGTGCCTGGAGTGTACTAGCGGGCTTAAAAGATACGCAGTATTTT.

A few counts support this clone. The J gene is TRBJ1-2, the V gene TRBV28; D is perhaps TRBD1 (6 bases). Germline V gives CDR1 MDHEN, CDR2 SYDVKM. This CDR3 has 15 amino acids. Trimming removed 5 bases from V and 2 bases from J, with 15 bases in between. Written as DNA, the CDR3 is TGTGCCAGCAGTCAGAGCAGGGGAGGGAACTATGGCTACACCTTC. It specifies CASSQSRGGNYGYTF.

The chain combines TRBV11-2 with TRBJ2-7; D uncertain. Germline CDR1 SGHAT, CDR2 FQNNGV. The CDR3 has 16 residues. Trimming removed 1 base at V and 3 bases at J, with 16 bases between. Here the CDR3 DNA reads TGTGCCAGCAGCTTAGGCCCCGGCGAGGTGGGCTACGAGCAGTACTTC. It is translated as CASSLGPGEVGYEQYF.

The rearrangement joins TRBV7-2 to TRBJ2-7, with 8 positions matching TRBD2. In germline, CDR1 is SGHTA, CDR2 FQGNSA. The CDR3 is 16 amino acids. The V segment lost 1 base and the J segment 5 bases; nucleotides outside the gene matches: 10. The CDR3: CASSLETPGGPDEQYF. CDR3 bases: TGTGCCAGCAGCTTAGAGACCCCGGGAGGGCCTGACGAGCAGTACTTC.

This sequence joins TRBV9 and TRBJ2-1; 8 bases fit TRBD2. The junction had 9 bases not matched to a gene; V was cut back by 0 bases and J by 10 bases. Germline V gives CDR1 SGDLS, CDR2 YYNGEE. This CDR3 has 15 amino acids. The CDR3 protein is CASSVAGGPTGEQFF. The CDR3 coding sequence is TGTGCCAGCAGCGTAGCGGGAGGGCCCACAGGGGAGCAGTTCTTC.

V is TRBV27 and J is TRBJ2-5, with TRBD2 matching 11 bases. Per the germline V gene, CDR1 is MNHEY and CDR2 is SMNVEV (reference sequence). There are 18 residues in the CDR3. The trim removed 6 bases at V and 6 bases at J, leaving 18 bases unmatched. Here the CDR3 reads CASSLSIAGGPSKKTQYF. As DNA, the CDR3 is TGTGCCAGCAGCTTAAGTATAGCGGGAGGGCCGAGTAAGAAGACCCAGTACTTC.

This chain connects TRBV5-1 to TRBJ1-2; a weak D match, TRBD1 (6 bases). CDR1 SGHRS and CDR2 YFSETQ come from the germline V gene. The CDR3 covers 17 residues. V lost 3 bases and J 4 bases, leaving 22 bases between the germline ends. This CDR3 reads CASSCEYREGLGYGYTF. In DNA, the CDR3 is TGCGCCAGCAGCTGTGAATACAGGGAAGGACTCGGCTATGGCTACACCTTC.

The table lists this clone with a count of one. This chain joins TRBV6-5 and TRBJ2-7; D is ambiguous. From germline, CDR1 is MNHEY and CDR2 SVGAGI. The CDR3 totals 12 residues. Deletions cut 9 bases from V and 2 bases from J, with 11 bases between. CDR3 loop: CASSGFTYEQYF. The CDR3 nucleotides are TGTGCCAGTTCCGGGTTCACCTACGAGCAGTACTTC.

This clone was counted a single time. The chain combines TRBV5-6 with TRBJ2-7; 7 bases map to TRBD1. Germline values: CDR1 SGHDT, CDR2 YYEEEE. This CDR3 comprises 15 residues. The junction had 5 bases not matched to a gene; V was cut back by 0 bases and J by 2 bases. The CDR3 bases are TGTGCCAGCAGCTTGGCCGAGGGGGCCCCCTACGAGCAGTACTTC. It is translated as CASSLAEGAPYEQYF.

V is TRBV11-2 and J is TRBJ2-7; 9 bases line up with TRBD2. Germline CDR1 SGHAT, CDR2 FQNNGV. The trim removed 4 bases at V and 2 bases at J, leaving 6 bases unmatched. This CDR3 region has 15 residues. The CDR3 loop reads CASSSGTSRPYEQYF. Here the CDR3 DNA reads TGTGCCAGCAGCTCAGGGACTAGCAGACCCTACGAGCAGTACTTC.

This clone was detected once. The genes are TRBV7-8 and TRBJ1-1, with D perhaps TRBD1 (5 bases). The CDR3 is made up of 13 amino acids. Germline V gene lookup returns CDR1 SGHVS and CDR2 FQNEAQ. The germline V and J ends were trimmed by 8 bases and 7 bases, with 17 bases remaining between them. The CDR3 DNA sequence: TGTGCCAGCTACGGACGGGGACTGTTTGAAGCTTTCTTT. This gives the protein CASYGRGLFEAFF.

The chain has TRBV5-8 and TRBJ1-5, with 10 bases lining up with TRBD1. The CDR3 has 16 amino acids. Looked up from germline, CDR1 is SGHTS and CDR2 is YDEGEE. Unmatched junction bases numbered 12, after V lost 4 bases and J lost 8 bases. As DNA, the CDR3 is TGTGCCAGCAGCCCAGGGGACAGGGGCGGCGTAAAGCCCCAGCATTTT. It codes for CASSPGDRGGVKPQHF.

This CDR3 reads CASSPGWLDTMDNEQFF. As DNA, the CDR3 is TGTGCCAGCAGCCCCGGGTGGCTTGATACTATGGACAATGAGCAGTTCTTC. The gene calls are TRBV11-3 and TRBJ2-1; D is unresolved. The germline V gene has CDR1 SGHNT and CDR2 YENEEA. The CDR3 runs to 17 residues. V was trimmed by 5 bases and J by 5 bases, leaving 22 bases between them.

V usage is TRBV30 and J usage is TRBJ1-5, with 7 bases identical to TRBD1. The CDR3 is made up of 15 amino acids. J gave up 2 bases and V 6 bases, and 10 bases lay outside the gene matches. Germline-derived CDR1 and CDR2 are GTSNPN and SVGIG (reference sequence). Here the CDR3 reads CACSDREKGNQPQHF. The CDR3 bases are TGTGCCTGCTCTGACAGGGAAAAGGGCAATCAGCCCCAGCATTTT.

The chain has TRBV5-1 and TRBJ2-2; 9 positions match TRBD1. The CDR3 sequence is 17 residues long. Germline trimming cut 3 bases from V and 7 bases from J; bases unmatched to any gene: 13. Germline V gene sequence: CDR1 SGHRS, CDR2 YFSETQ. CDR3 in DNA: TGCGCCAGCAGCTCGTCCCGGGACAGGGAGGAGGGCGGGGAGCTGTTTTTT. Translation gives CASSSSRDREEGGELFF.

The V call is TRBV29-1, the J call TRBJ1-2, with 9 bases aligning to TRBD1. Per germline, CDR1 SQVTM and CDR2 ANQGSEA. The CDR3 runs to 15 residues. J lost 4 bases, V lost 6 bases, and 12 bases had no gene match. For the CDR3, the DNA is TGCAGCGTCCGAACGGGTACAGGGGGCGGCTATGGCTACACCTTC. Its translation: CSVRTGTGGGYGYTF.

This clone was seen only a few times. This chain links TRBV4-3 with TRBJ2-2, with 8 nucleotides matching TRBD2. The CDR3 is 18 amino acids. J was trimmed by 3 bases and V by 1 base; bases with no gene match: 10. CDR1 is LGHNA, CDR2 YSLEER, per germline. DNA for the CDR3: TGCGCCAGCAGCCAAGGAACGGGGGGGCGCCCCTACACCGGGGAGCTGTTTTTT. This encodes CASSQGTGGRPYTGELFF.

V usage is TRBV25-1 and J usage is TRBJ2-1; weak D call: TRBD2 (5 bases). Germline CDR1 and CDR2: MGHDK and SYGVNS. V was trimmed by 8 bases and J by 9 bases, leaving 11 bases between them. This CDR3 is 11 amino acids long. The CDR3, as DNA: TGTGCCAGCGGACGACGGGGTGAGCAGTTCTTC. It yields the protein CASGRRGEQFF.

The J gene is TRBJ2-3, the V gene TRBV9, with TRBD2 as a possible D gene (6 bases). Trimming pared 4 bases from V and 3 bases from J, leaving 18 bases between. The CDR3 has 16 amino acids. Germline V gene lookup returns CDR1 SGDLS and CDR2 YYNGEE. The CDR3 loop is CASSSRDFRGTDTQYF. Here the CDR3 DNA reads TGTGCCAGCAGCTCGCGGGACTTCCGTGGGACAGATACGCAGTATTTT.

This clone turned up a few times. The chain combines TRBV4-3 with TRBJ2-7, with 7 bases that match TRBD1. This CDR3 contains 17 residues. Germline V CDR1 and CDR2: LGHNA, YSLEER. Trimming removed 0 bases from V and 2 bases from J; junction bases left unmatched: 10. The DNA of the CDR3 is TGCGCCAGCAGCCAAGAGAAGGACAGGTCCGAAACCTACGAGCAGTACTTC. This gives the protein CASSQEKDRSETYEQYF.

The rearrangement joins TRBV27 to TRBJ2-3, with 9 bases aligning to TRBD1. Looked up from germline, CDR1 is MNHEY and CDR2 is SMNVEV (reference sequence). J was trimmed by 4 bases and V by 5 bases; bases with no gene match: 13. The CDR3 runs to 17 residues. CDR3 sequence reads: CASSPERDRVNADTQYF. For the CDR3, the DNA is TGTGCCAGCAGTCCAGAAAGGGACAGGGTGAATGCAGATACGCAGTATTTT.

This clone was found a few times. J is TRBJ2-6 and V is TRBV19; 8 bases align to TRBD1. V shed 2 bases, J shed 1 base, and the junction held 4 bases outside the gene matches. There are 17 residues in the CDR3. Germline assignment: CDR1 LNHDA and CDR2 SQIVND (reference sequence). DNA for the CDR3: TGTGCCAGTAGTATACGGCAGGGGGCATCTGGGGCCAACGTCCTGACTTTC. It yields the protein CASSIRQGASGANVLTF.